This TCR beta chain was retrieved from a study of cytomegalovirus exposure and HLA in healthy donors. Study observations and caveats: Among the CMV-associated chains, three were confirmed in vitro as specific for CMV antigens. 164 TCR beta chains were listed as cytomegalovirus-associated. Some public TCRs appeared in many individuals, while most sequences were rare.

Assay: immunoSEQ multiplex PCR; the TCRdb copy retains only in-frame clones and omits some. The repertoire holds 150,000 or so clones, with 90% as singletons. A word on this clone: Its antigen is currently unknown.

V gave up 6 bases and J gave up 3 bases, with 10 bases separating them. CDR1 is SGHRS and CDR2 is YFSETQ in the germline V gene. The CDR3 runs 13 residues. Material: PBMCs. The origin of this receptor is a woman in her twenties or thirties in good health and CMV-seropositive. The chain couples TRBV5-1 to TRBJ2-1; no clear D. DNA for the CDR3: TGCGCCAGCACTCCGGTCGGCTACAATGAGCAGTTCTTC. The encoded protein is CASTPVGYNEQFF.